The clone carrying this TCR beta chain has a single count. Libraries were prepared by immunoSEQ multiplex PCR; TCRdb keeps only in-frame clonotypes and omits some of them. The sample shows tens of thousands of clones, around 87% of them seen only once. This sample was included in a study of radiotherapy plus CTLA-4 blockade in lung cancer. The CDR3 covers 16 residues. Germline-derived CDR1 and CDR2 are SGHTA and FQGTGA. Trimming removed 5 bases from V and 2 bases from J; junction bases left unmatched: 9. The specimen comprised peripheral blood, sampled from a patient treated with radiotherapy plus ipilimumab. This receptor was taken from a human donor with non-small cell lung cancer who had stable disease on radiotherapy plus ipilimumab. This chain links TRBV7-3 with TRBJ2-3; TRBD2 matches at 8 bases. CDR3 DNA sequence: TGTGCCAGCAGCCAAGGAGCGGGGGCCTACACAGATACGCAGTATTTT. Its protein is CASSQGAGAYTDTQYF.